Following are 13 T cell receptor beta chains from one sample sequenced in a study of T cell changes during pregnancy in multiple sclerosis. TCRdb's table, derived via immunoSEQ multiplex PCR, lists solely in-frame clones and lacks some. This sample has over 60,000 clones; roughly nine tenths occur once, and the top ten carry about 2.5%. Sample: peripheral blood, taken in the first trimester of pregnancy. Receptor source: a female donor with multiple sclerosis, enrolled in a pregnancy study.

The chain couples TRBV6-5 to TRBJ1-3; TRBD1 matches at 7 bases. With 8 bases clipped from V and 8 bases from J, the junction kept 15 bases outside the gene matches. The CDR3 is made up of 15 amino acids. From germline, CDR1 is MNHEY and CDR2 SVGAGI. CDR3 sequence: CASRRDSPARDTIYF. The CDR3 nucleotides read TGTGCCAGCCGGAGGGACAGTCCCGCCCGGGACACCATATATTTT.

J is TRBJ2-3 and V is TRBV6-1, with a tentative D call TRBD1 (5 bases). Per germline, CDR1 MNHNS and CDR2 SASEGT. Trimming removed 4 bases at V and 0 bases at J, with 11 bases between. The CDR3 is 15 amino acids. Written as DNA, the CDR3 is TGTGCCAGCAGTGGTCACAGGCCCAGCACAGATACGCAGTATTTT. The encoded protein is CASSGHRPSTDTQYF.

V usage is TRBV9 and J usage is TRBJ2-2, with a weak D call TRBD1 (6 bases). V was trimmed by 3 bases and J by 7 bases, leaving 13 bases between them. The CDR3 is 14 residues long. CDR1 is SGDLS and CDR2 is YYNGEE in the germline V gene. The CDR3 loop reads CASSEGQPGGELFF. CDR3 DNA sequence: TGTGCCAGCAGCGAAGGACAGCCTGGCGGGGAGCTGTTTTTT.

V usage is TRBV5-1 and J usage is TRBJ2-7; maybe TRBD1 (7 bases). This CDR3 region has 15 residues. V gave up 4 bases and J gave up 3 bases, with 17 bases separating them. CDR1 SGHRS and CDR2 YFSETQ come from the germline V gene. CDR3 nucleotide sequence: TGCGCCAGCAGCCCAGGGGGGTCTGGACTCTACGAGCAGTACTTC. Amino acid sequence: CASSPGGSGLYEQYF.

The V call is TRBV4-2, the J call TRBJ1-1; D is perhaps TRBD1 (5 bases). Germline lookup yields CDR1 LGHNA and CDR2 YNFKEQ. The V gene lost 1 base and the J gene lost 1 base, with 7 bases spanning the gap. The CDR3 contains 14 residues. DNA of the CDR3: TGTGCCAGCAGCCAAGGGACAAAGAACACTGAAGCTTTCTTT. Its translation: CASSQGTKNTEAFF.

The CDR3 sequence is CASSSTRDRVYEQYF. Here the CDR3 DNA reads TGTGCCAGCAGTTCTACCCGGGACAGGGTATACGAGCAGTACTTC. The chain has TRBV27 and TRBJ2-7, with 9 bases matching TRBD1. Germline trimming cut 4 bases from V and 4 bases from J; bases unmatched to any gene: 8. The germline CDR1 and CDR2 sequences are MNHEY and SMNVEV (reference sequence). The CDR3 runs to 15 residues.

The gene calls are TRBV6-1 and TRBJ1-4; no definite D call. The CDR3 has 16 amino acids. CDR1 is MNHNS and CDR2 is SASEGT in the germline V gene. The ends were cut back, 1 base at V and 7 bases at J, with 16 bases in the middle. In nucleotides, the CDR3 is TGTGCCAGCAGTGAAGACCGGTCGAGAGACTTTGAAAAACTGTTTTTT. It is translated as CASSEDRSRDFEKLFF.

This chain connects TRBV9 to TRBJ2-7; tentatively, D is TRBD1 (5 bases). Trimming cost V 3 bases and J 0 bases, with 7 bases left between them. The V gene's germline CDR1 is SGDLS and CDR2 YYNGEE. This CDR3 region has 13 residues. The CDR3 protein is CASSEGPSYEQYF. In DNA form, the CDR3 reads TGTGCCAGCAGCGAGGGGCCCTCCTACGAGCAGTACTTC.

The chain combines TRBV19 with TRBJ2-7, with a tentative D call TRBD2 (6 bases). Germline-derived CDR1 and CDR2 are LNHDA and SQIVND (reference sequence). This CDR3 spans 14 amino acids. The ends were cut back, 5 bases at V and 5 bases at J, with 16 bases in the middle. The CDR3 bases are TGTGCCAGTAGTCGCTCCGGGTGGAGGGACGAGCAGTACTTC. Protein: CASSRSGWRDEQYF.

The chain recombines TRBV5-1 with TRBJ2-5; D may be TRBD2 (5 bases). Germline V gene lookup returns CDR1 SGHRS and CDR2 YFSETQ. V was cut by 4 bases and J by 1 base, with 11 bases left in between. CDR3 size: 14 residues. CDR3 sequence: CASSPPGIQETQYF. The CDR3 DNA reads TGCGCCAGCAGCCCCCCCGGGATCCAAGAGACCCAGTACTTC.

V is TRBV18 and J is TRBJ2-7, with 9 bases fitting TRBD2. The CDR3 is 15 amino acids. V dropped 0 bases and J dropped 0; count of bases not matched to a gene: 0. Germline V gene sequence: CDR1 KGHSH, CDR2 LQKENI. CDR3 sequence (DNA): TGTGCCAGCTCACCACCTAGCGGGAGCTCCTACGAGCAGTACTTC. It translates to CASSPPSGSSYEQYF.

In its sample, this clone was seen once. The rearrangement links TRBV4-2 to TRBJ1-2, with no clear D. The CDR3 is 15 amino acids. V was cut by 0 bases and J by 0 bases, with 8 bases left in between. Germline CDR1 and CDR2: LGHNA and YNFKEQ. Written as DNA, the CDR3 is TGTGCCAGCAGCCAAGATAGGCTAGCTAACTATGGCTACACCTTC. This gives the protein CASSQDRLANYGYTF.

The chain combines TRBV27 with TRBJ1-2, with 9 nucleotides matching TRBD1. CDR1 and CDR2 from the germline V gene are MNHEY and SMNVEV (reference sequence). Trimming took 3 bases from V and 5 from J; bases not matched to a gene: 10. The CDR3 loop spans 16 amino acids. The CDR3 loop is CASSFQGGGTGYGYTF. CDR3 DNA: TGTGCCAGCAGTTTCCAGGGAGGGGGGACAGGGTATGGCTACACCTTC.